This TCR beta chain was captured in a study of blood T cells in healthy people across ages (dated by TCRdb to about 2015). As for the study more broadly: In model experiments, roughly one uniquely barcoded TCR beta cDNA molecule per two T cells was captured by template switching. Using deep sequencing normalized with unique cDNA molecular identifiers, the study measured how TCR beta repertoire diversity changes with age. Donors were grouped into four age groups: young (average roughly 15 years), middle-aged (under 40), aged (about 60) and long-lived (around 82). Using the same blood draw, the study looked at two additional independent replicas of 1 million unique cDNA reads for two donors, one aged 18 to 30 and the other aged 80 or older. The investigation overall reported the following: A strong correlation was found between observed TCR beta diversity and the percentage of naive T cells measured by flow cytometry. Estimates of total diversity based on one million sequenced T cells were regarded as lower bounds and as underestimates. As age increased, observed TCR beta diversity per million T cells dropped in a roughly linear way, and a significant reduction was already evident by age 40. Donor CMV infection status was unknown, potentially confounding age-related changes in expanded clonotypes. Conclusive comparison of naive and antigen-experienced compartments was prevented by the profiling of bulk unsorted PBMCs. Compared with the aged group, the long-lived group had more naive CD4+ T cells, fewer expanded clones and increased TCR diversity, a pattern suggesting age selection.

The library came from 5' RACE. The sequencer listed for this sample is Illumina HiSeq 2500. A second roughly 6 to 12 cycle PCR used a sample-barcoded 5' primer and a J-beta primer mix. A template-switch 5' adaptor carrying 12 random nucleotides introduced a unique molecular identifier onto each TCR beta cDNA molecule. At least 2.5 million CDR3-containing paired-end reads were obtained from each sample. First-strand cDNA synthesis was performed from all RNA using the Mint cDNA synthesis kit, with priming by a TRBC-specific oligonucleotide. After uracil-DNA glycosylase treatment, a first 18-cycle PCR used universal primers M1SS and BC2_uni_R on all cDNA. The paper's data handling went like this. Each sample was normalized by randomly selecting 1 million high-quality reads, each carrying a distinct molecular identifier. Instead of being binned into consensus sequences, reads with shared molecular identifiers were discarded. MiTCR, run with a Q25 quality threshold and the strictest error-elimination algorithm, handled CDR3 identification, clonotype clustering and error correction. A nonparametric unseen species model using Euler transformation provided a lower-bound estimate of total TCR beta diversity. TCRdb reprocessing: public reads trimmed at Q25 with fastp, clones called with MiXCR, in-frame beta chains kept. Records with the same CDR3 protein are collapsed into one entry carrying the most frequent genes and DNA. It is TCRdb's table, rather than the study itself, that gives the V and J calls and clone size. For this sample the table gives some 890,000 distinct CDR3 sequences, of which 25% to 30% were detected only once. The ten largest make up about a tenth of the sample.

In its sample, this clonotype was seen many times. It has no known antigen specificity. Nothing much larger sits one base from this clone, and base qualities are not available. Systemically healthy Caucasian individuals from Russia, around 39 in total and aged 6 to 90 years, were included as donors. Ten milliliters of peripheral blood were drawn from each donor into EDTA-treated Vacutainer tubes. Ficoll-Paque density-gradient centrifugation was used to isolate PBMCs, with at least 6.5 million obtained per sample. Total RNA, at least 6 micrograms per sample, was extracted from PBMCs with Trizol reagent. For every donor, flow cytometry on a PBMC aliquot measured the percentage of naive CD45RAhigh/CD27high T cells. The germline V gene (reference sequence) supplies CDR1 MNHEY and CDR2 SMNVEV. Reading from cysteine to phenylalanine, the CDR3 counts 12 amino acids. Of the read, only the CDR3 DNA is kept; its 36 bases are in frame from base 1. V lost 4 bases and J lost 3 bases; the stretch between them is 1 base long.

In addition, the sample was reused for a study of T cells of mothers and their children. As the second study states: Nine systemically healthy Caucasian individuals, comprising three mothers and their six children, were included as donors. cDNA synthesis used all of the extracted RNA, with around 1.6 ug of RNA in each 15 ul reaction. In the second PCR, the M1S primer introduced both the sample barcodes and 2-4 random nucleotides. Over 9 million TCR beta CDR3 reads came from each mother, compared with some 3 million reads from each child. Thymic selection shapes the output of TCR recombination in a similar way in related and unrelated pairs, and inherited differences have a minor effect. Normalized repertoire overlap was always found to be slightly, but never significantly, higher in related mother-child pairs than in unrelated mother-child pairs. No persistent microchimeric T cell clones were detected, at a sensitivity of around 100 clones per million clonotypes. The study used deep NGS to compare TCR beta repertoires of mothers and children, seeking features distinguishing related mother-child pairs from unrelated individuals. On average, the children were roughly 10 +/- 4 years old, while the mothers were about 37 +/- 4 years old. Libraries were sequenced on Illumina HiSeq 2000 with 100+100 nt paired-end reads after adapter ligation with NEBNext reagents. Mother and child libraries were prepared a month apart and sequenced in separate runs to prevent cross-contamination. Each donor had between roughly 450,000 and 2,100,000 distinct TCR beta clonotypes identified. Naive TCR beta clonotypes were estimated from low-frequency clonotypes matched to each donor's FACS-determined naive share, without sorting.

The sequence links TRBV27 to TRBJ1-6; the D gene is unclear. The source is a woman aged 40 to 50 in good health. Source material: blood. At the DNA level, the sequence is TGTGCCAGCAGTTACTATAATTCACCCCTCCACTTT. Translated, it gives CASSYYNSPLHF.